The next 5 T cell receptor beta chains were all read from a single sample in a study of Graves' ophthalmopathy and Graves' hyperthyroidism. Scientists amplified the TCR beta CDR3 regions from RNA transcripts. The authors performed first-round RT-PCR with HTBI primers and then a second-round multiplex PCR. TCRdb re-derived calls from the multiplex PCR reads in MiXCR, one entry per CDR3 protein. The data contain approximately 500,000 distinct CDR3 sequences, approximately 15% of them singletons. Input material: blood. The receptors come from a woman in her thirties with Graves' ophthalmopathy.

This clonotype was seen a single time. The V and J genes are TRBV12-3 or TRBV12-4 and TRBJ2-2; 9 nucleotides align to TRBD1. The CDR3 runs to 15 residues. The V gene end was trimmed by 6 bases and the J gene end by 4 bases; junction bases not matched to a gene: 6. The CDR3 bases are TGTGCCAGCAGACGAGGACAGGGGTTCACCGGGGAGCTGTTTTTT. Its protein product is CASRRGQGFTGELFF.

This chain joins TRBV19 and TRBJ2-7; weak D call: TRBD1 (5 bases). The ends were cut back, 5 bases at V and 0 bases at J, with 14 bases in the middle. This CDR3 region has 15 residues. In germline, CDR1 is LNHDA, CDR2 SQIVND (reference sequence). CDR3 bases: TGTGCCAGTAGTCCCCAACTGACAGTCTCCTACGAGCAGTACTTC. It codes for CASSPQLTVSYEQYF.

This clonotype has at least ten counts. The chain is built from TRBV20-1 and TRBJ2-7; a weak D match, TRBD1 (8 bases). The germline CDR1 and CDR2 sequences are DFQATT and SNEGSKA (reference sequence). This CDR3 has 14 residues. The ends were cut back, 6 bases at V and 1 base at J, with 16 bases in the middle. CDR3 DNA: TGCAGTGCGAGCGGACAGGGAGGGTCCTACGAGCAGTACTTC. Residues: CSASGQGGSYEQYF.

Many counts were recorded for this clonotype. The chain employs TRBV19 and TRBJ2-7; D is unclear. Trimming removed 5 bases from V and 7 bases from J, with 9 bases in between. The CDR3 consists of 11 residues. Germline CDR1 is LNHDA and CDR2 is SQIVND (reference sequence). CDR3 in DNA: TGTGCCAGTAGTTCCACAGTAGAGCAGTACTTC. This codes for CASSSTVEQYF.

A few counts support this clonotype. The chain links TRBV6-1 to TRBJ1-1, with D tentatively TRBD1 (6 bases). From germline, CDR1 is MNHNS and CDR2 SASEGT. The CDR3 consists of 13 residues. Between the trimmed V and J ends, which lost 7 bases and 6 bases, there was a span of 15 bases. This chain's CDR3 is CASNEWGAPEAFF. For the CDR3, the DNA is TGTGCCAGCAACGAGTGGGGGGCCCCTGAAGCTTTCTTT.